A single sample is the source of the 26 T cell receptor beta chains below, sequenced in a study of Ad26.COV2.S vaccination and SARS-CoV-2 variants. This table comes from immunoSEQ multiplex PCR, and its TCRdb copy is limited to in-frame clones, with some not included. In the table there are about 350,000 clones, 92% of which are singletons. The source was peripheral blood, collected after recovery from COVID-19. These receptors came from a human donor who had recovered from COVID-19.

The rearrangement links TRBV9 to TRBJ2-2, with D possibly TRBD2 on 5 matching bases. Germline V lookup: CDR1 SGDLS, CDR2 YYNGEE. Trimming shortened V by 0 bases and J by 7 bases, and 22 bases separated the two germline ends. The CDR3 is 18 residues long. The CDR3 sequence: CASSVATSLGSIGGELFF. CDR3 DNA: TGTGCCAGCAGCGTAGCTACGTCGTTAGGGAGCATCGGCGGGGAGCTGTTTTTT.

The chain employs TRBV13 and TRBJ1-6, with D possibly matching TRBD1 (5 bases). This CDR3 is built from 15 residues. The germline V gene has CDR1 PRHDT and CDR2 FYEKMQ (reference sequence). The ends were cut back, 5 bases at V and 7 bases at J, with 15 bases in the middle. CDR3 sequence (DNA): TGTGCCAGCAGCCTCGGACACGGCGGGAATTCACCCCTCCACTTT. Protein sequence: CASSLGHGGNSPLHF.

This chain links TRBV5-6 with TRBJ2-7, with a weak D call TRBD2 (5 bases). Germline loops: CDR1 SGHDT, CDR2 YYEEEE. The V gene lost 4 bases and the J gene lost 6 bases, with 14 bases spanning the gap. This CDR3 is 13 amino acids long. The CDR3 is CASSPGSAGEQYF. In DNA form, the CDR3 reads TGTGCCAGCAGCCCAGGATCGGCGGGCGAGCAGTACTTC. The whole variable domain, remainder taken from reference TRBV5-6 and TRBJ2-7, is DAGVTQSPTHLIKTRGQQVTLRCSPKSGHDTVSWYQQALGQGPQFIFQYYEEEERQRGNFPDRFSGHQFPNYSSELNVNALLLGDSALYLCASSPGSAGEQYFGPGTRLTVT.

This clone appeared once. The chain uses TRBV10-3 and TRBJ1-5, with 9 bases fitting TRBD1. Germline V CDR1 and CDR2: ENHRY, SYGVKD. The CDR3 covers 18 residues. V lost 0 bases and J lost 5; bases outside the gene matches: 11. The CDR3 loop is CAISESLGGQGGHQPQHF. The CDR3, as DNA: TGTGCCATCAGTGAGTCACTAGGGGGACAGGGAGGTCATCAGCCCCAGCATTTT.

The J gene is TRBJ1-2, the V gene TRBV10-3; D is uncertain. V lost 8 bases and J lost 6, with 4 bases in between. Germline V gene sequence: CDR1 ENHRY, CDR2 SYGVKD. CDR3 length: 9 amino acids. CDR3 DNA: TGTGCCATCGGAGATGGCTACACCTTC. Protein sequence: CAIGDGYTF.

The chain recombines TRBV5-6 with TRBJ2-6; 7 bases fit TRBD1. The junction had 12 bases not matched to a gene; V was cut back by 3 bases and J by 3 bases. The CDR3 is made up of 18 amino acids. Germline-derived CDR1 and CDR2 are SGHDT and YYEEEE. The CDR3 reads CASSSPLGGAGGANVLTF. The CDR3 DNA follows: TGTGCCAGCAGCTCTCCCCTAGGGGGCGCGGGTGGGGCCAACGTCCTGACTTTC.

The chain joins TRBV15 to TRBJ2-6, with TRBD1 as a possible D gene (5 bases). The CDR3 runs 15 residues. Germline V gives CDR1 LNHNV, CDR2 YYDKDF (reference sequence). The V end was cut by 2 bases, the J end by 3 bases, with 8 bases between. The CDR3 spells CATSRKGIGANVLTF. The CDR3 region has the DNA TGTGCCACCAGCAGAAAGGGGATTGGGGCCAACGTCCTGACTTTC.

The chain combines TRBV4-3 with TRBJ1-1, with TRBD1 matching 7 bases. The CDR3 has 14 residues. The germline V gene encodes CDR1 LGHNA and CDR2 YSLEER. Trimming took 0 bases from V and 8 from J; bases not matched to a gene: 6. DNA for the CDR3: TGCGCCAGCAGCCAAGATGGAGGAGGGGGCGAAGCTTTCTTT. This codes for CASSQDGGGGEAFF.

This clone has only one observation. V is TRBV19 and J is TRBJ1-1, with 8 bases lining up with TRBD1. V was clipped by 8 bases and J by 7 bases; unmatched bases: 6. The CDR3 is 12 residues long. Germline V lookup: CDR1 LNHDA, CDR2 SQIVND (reference sequence). CDR3 nucleotides: TGTGCCAGTGGACAGGGATGGGGTGAAGCTTTCTTT. The encoded protein is CASGQGWGEAFF.

The chain combines TRBV6-5 with TRBJ2-1; 8 bases align to TRBD1. After removal of 1 base from V and 5 bases from J, the junction contained 4 bases not matched to a gene. The CDR3 has 15 residues. The V gene's germline CDR1 is MNHEY and CDR2 SVGAGI. The CDR3 DNA sequence: TGTGCCAGCAGTTACTATGGGACAGGAAACAATGAGCAGTTCTTC. Translated: CASSYYGTGNNEQFF.

V is TRBV5-1 and J is TRBJ2-1; the D gene could be TRBD1 or TRBD2 (5 bases each). V was trimmed by 4 bases and J by 4 bases, leaving 21 bases between them. Per germline, CDR1 SGHRS and CDR2 YFSETQ. The CDR3 spans 17 residues. The CDR3 loop reads CASSMVFIGTLYNEQFF. The CDR3 coding sequence is TGCGCCAGCAGCATGGTGTTCATCGGGACCCTATACAATGAGCAGTTCTTC.

This clone was seen a single time. The identical CDR3 is also encoded by other nucleotide sequences in the sample. The chain couples TRBV3-1 (or the pseudogene TRBV3-2) to TRBJ2-3, with D unresolved. Germline-derived CDR1 and CDR2 are LGHDT and YNNKEL (reference sequence). Trimming cost V 1 base and J 4 bases, with 3 bases left between them. CDR3 length equals 12 residues. CDR3 sequence reads: CASSQGPDTQYF. CDR3 sequence (DNA): TGTGCCAGCAGCCAAGGTCCAGATACGCAGTATTTT.

The chain recombines TRBV5-4 with TRBJ2-5; D may correspond to TRBD1 or TRBD2 (5 bases each). The CDR3 extends over 16 amino acids. The V gene lost 0 bases and the J gene lost 2 bases, with 14 bases spanning the gap. Germline assignment: CDR1 SGHNT and CDR2 YYREEE (reference sequence). CDR3 region: CASSLGEGIAQETQYF. The CDR3 nucleotides read TGTGCCAGCAGCTTGGGTGAGGGGATAGCACAAGAGACCCAGTACTTC.

The chain carries TRBV6-2 or TRBV6-3 and TRBJ1-1, with TRBD1 identical over 8 bases. Trimming removed 2 bases from V and 4 bases from J; junction bases left unmatched: 12. The CDR3 contains 17 residues. Germline V gives CDR1 MNHEY, CDR2 SVGEGT. CDR3 nucleotides: TGTGCCAGCAGTTACGGTTGGCAGGGGGCGCGGAGCACTGAAGCTTTCTTT. Translation: CASSYGWQGARSTEAFF.

This chain uses TRBV19 with TRBJ1-1; 7 nucleotides match TRBD1. This CDR3 spans 16 amino acids. J was trimmed by 1 base and V by 6 bases; bases with no gene match: 11. The V gene's germline CDR1 is LNHDA and CDR2 SQIVND (reference sequence). DNA for the CDR3: TGTGCCAGTAGCGAGGGGGAACAGGGGACGAACACTGAAGCTTTCTTT. As protein: CASSEGEQGTNTEAFF.

In its sample, this clone was seen a few times. The V call is TRBV7-9, the J call TRBJ1-5; D gene ambiguous. V was cut by 5 bases and J by 9 bases, with 11 bases left in between. This CDR3 region has 12 residues. CDR1 and CDR2 (germline): SEHNR, FQNEAQ (reference sequence). The CDR3 is CASSPTSGPQHF. CDR3 nucleotide sequence: TGTGCCAGCAGCCCAACGTCGGGGCCCCAGCATTTT.

This CDR3 reads CASSTDTNYGYTF. CDR3 nucleotide sequence: TGTGCCAGTAGTACCGACACAAACTATGGCTACACCTTC. This chain connects TRBV19 to TRBJ1-2; D unclear. From germline, CDR1 is LNHDA and CDR2 SQIVND (reference sequence). This CDR3 comprises 13 residues. V was cut by 4 bases and J by 2 bases, with 8 bases left in between.

The chain couples TRBV6-5 to TRBJ1-2; D is possibly TRBD1 (6 bases). There are 14 residues in the CDR3. Germline loops: CDR1 MNHEY, CDR2 SVGAGI. Between the trimmed V and J ends, which lost 1 base and 6 bases, there was a span of 12 bases. This CDR3 reads CASSYYPAGDGYTF. The CDR3 DNA reads TGTGCCAGCAGTTACTACCCGGCAGGGGATGGCTACACCTTC.

This chain links TRBV3-1 (or the pseudogene TRBV3-2) with TRBJ1-3; 9 bases map to TRBD1. The CDR3 loop spans 13 amino acids. Germline values: CDR1 LGHDT, CDR2 YNNKEL (reference sequence). J was trimmed by 10 bases and V by 4 bases; bases with no gene match: 5. The CDR3 DNA is TGTGCCAGCAGCCTCTCCGGGACAGGGACCATATATTTT. Translated, it gives CASSLSGTGTIYF.

The chain employs TRBV11-2 and TRBJ2-3; D is unclear. The V gene lost 4 bases and the J gene lost 4 bases, with 6 bases spanning the gap. CDR1 SGHAT and CDR2 FQNNGV come from the germline V gene. The CDR3 has 12 amino acids. The CDR3 nucleotides are TGTGCCAGCAGCTCCGGATCAGATACGCAGTATTTT. It codes for CASSSGSDTQYF.

This chain links TRBV6-5 with TRBJ1-1, with D perhaps matching TRBD1 (5 bases). V lost 5 bases, J lost 2 bases, and 12 bases lay in between. CDR3 length: 14 residues. Per germline, CDR1 MNHEY and CDR2 SVGAGI. For the CDR3, the DNA is TGTGCCAGCAGTCTCGGGACGTTTAACACTGAAGCTTTCTTT. Its translation is CASSLGTFNTEAFF.

The chain couples TRBV19 to TRBJ1-5; maybe TRBD1 (5 bases). CDR1 and CDR2 (germline): LNHDA, SQIVND (reference sequence). The CDR3 extends over 14 amino acids. V was pared by 3 bases and J by 2 bases, with 8 bases between. In nucleotides, the CDR3 is TGTGCCAGTAGTATTGACAGAGGCAATCAGCCCCAGCATTTT. Translating it yields CASSIDRGNQPQHF.

This rearrangement joins TRBV5-5 to TRBJ2-1; 8 positions match TRBD1. There are 16 residues in the CDR3. Trimming cost V 0 bases and J 9 bases; bases outside gene matches: 11. From germline, CDR1 is SGHKS and CDR2 YYEKEE (reference sequence). CDR3 in amino acids: CASSLGGGTGTIEQFF. CDR3 sequence (DNA): TGTGCCAGCAGCTTGGGGGGCGGGACAGGTACAATTGAGCAGTTCTTC. The variable domain in full, with the rest retrieved from reference TRBV5-5 and TRBJ2-1, is DAGVTQSPTHLIKTRGQQVTLRCSPISGHKSVSWYQQVLGQGPQFIFQYYEKEERGRGNFPDRFSARQFPNYSSELNVNALLLGDSALYLCASSLGGGTGTIEQFFGPGTRLTVL.

This chain links TRBV6-5 with TRBJ2-7, with 9 bases matching TRBD1. Per germline, CDR1 MNHEY and CDR2 SVGAGI. Losses at the gene ends were 6 bases for V and 7 bases for J; bases not matched to a gene: 13. CDR3 size: 15 residues. The CDR3 nucleotides read TGTGCCAGCAGACCCTCCGGGACAGGGTTCCAAGAGCAGTACTTC. It translates to CASRPSGTGFQEQYF.

The V gene is TRBV9, the J gene TRBJ2-4; D may match TRBD1 or TRBD2 (5 bases each). The V and J ends lost 3 bases and 7 bases respectively, with 14 bases between them. Germline assignment: CDR1 SGDLS and CDR2 YYNGEE. The CDR3 covers 14 residues. CDR3 protein: CASSGEQGWNIQYF. In nucleotides, the CDR3 is TGTGCCAGCAGCGGGGAGCAGGGATGGAACATTCAGTACTTC.

This clone appeared a single time. V gene TRBV6-5 combines with J gene TRBJ2-2; D is undetermined. There are 15 residues in the CDR3. The V gene lost 10 bases and the J gene lost 1 base, with 16 bases spanning the gap. Looked up from germline, CDR1 is MNHEY and CDR2 is SVGAGI. The CDR3 coding sequence is TGTGCCACCCATTCCGGGCAGGAGAACACCGGGGAGCTGTTTTTT. Its protein product is CATHSGQENTGELFF.